This TCR beta chain was captured in a study of CD8+ T cells in alopecia areata. About the study: Twice a day, 5 to 10 mg of oral tofacitinib was administered to treated patients. Findings of the study overall: Relative to normal scalp, lesional scalp, especially alopecia totalis/universalis, showed higher clonality. Among the top 100, expanded CD8+ clones were significantly decreased by tofacitinib, as was scalp clonality.

Sequencing relied on a cDNA template that was reverse transcribed from extracted RNA. Sequencing was performed with immunoSEQ multiplex PCR; in TCRdb, only in-frame clones are kept and a portion is missing. Among 90,000 to 150,000 clones listed, around 56% were seen once. Documented treatment: oral pan-JAK inhibitor, 5-10 mg twice daily. Alopecia areata patients had lesional scalp punch biopsies and peripheral blood taken from them. Unmatched junction bases numbered 5, after V lost 6 bases and J lost 2 bases. This CDR3 contains 14 residues. Germline V CDR1 and CDR2: MGHRA, YSYEKL. There are a few counts of this clone. Its matching antigen is unknown.

The sample was CD4+ T cells sorted from blood, taken at week 4, from a patient treated with tofacitinib. This sequence was found in a human donor with alopecia areata. The V call is TRBV4-1, the J call TRBJ2-7; 9 nucleotides align to TRBD1. The CDR3 protein is CASSKGQGTYEQYF. DNA for the CDR3: TGCGCCAGCAGTAAGGGACAGGGCACCTACGAGCAGTACTTC.